Presented here are 11 T cell receptor beta chains from one specimen sequenced in a study of CD8 T cells in ankylosing spondylitis. Each CDR3 protein is one row after TCRdb ran MiXCR on the 5' RACE reads. The table shows approximately 220,000 distinct CDR3 sequences, with roughly 24% occurring only once. The material sequenced was blood, either unsorted or a sorted T cell fraction (not recorded which). Receptors were obtained from a male donor with ankylosing spondylitis or in good health (not recorded which).

V usage is TRBV12-3 or TRBV12-4 and J usage is TRBJ2-1; 7 nucleotides agree with TRBD2. Trimming at V came to 6 bases and at J to 6 bases, leaving 11 bases not matched to a gene. The CDR3 spans 15 residues. CDR3 residues: CASRSGGNTGNEQFF. The DNA of the CDR3 is TGTGCCAGCAGGTCGGGAGGTAATACGGGCAATGAGCAGTTCTTC.

Many counts were recorded for this clonotype. This chain uses TRBV20-1 with TRBJ1-2; D unresolved. Trimming took off 3 bases at V and 4 bases at J, with 12 bases between the two ends. Germline V gene sequence: CDR1 DFQATT, CDR2 SNEGSKA (reference sequence). This CDR3 has 13 amino acids. The CDR3 DNA follows: TGCAGTGCTAGCCCGACGTACTCCTATGGCTACACCTTC. Its translation: CSASPTYSYGYTF.

This clonotype was counted many times. This chain joins TRBV5-1 and TRBJ2-7, with 9 nucleotides matching TRBD1. This CDR3 has 13 residues. The trim removed 10 bases at V and 7 bases at J, leaving 12 bases unmatched. The germline V gene has CDR1 SGHRS and CDR2 YFSETQ. In DNA form, the CDR3 reads TGCGCCGCGTCAATGACAGGGGGAGGAGAGCAGTACTTC. Its translation: CAASMTGGGEQYF.

In this sample, this clonotype turned up a few times. This chain uses TRBV20-1 with TRBJ1-5; D is uncertain. V gave up 6 bases and J gave up 5 bases, with 17 bases separating them. Germline CDR1 DFQATT, CDR2 SNEGSKA (reference sequence). The CDR3 runs to 14 residues. CDR3: CSAVLQRPDQPQHF. CDR3 nucleotide sequence: TGCAGTGCCGTCCTACAGAGACCCGATCAGCCCCAGCATTTT.

V and J are TRBV12-3 or TRBV12-4 and TRBJ2-2; no reliable D call. Trimming removed 1 base from V and 2 bases from J, with 8 bases in between. This CDR3 has 15 residues. The CDR3 here is CASSLVGINTGELFF. Written as DNA, the CDR3 is TGTGCCAGCAGTTTAGTTGGGATTAACACCGGGGAGCTGTTTTTT.

V and J are TRBV20-1 and TRBJ2-3; 12 positions match TRBD2. Germline V gene data show CDR1 as DFQATT and CDR2 as SNEGSKA (reference sequence). This CDR3 comprises 13 residues. The V segment lost 5 bases and the J segment 4 bases; nucleotides outside the gene matches: 1. CDR3 protein: CSAGTSGSDTQYF. The CDR3 DNA is TGCAGTGCTGGGACTAGCGGGTCAGATACGCAGTATTTT.

This clonotype has at least ten counts. The chain combines TRBV12-3 or TRBV12-4 with TRBJ1-3, with D maybe TRBD1 (5 bases). V was cut by 8 bases and J by 2 bases, with 13 bases left in between. The CDR3 is made up of 14 amino acids. This chain's CDR3 is CASRPGGAGNTIYF. In DNA, the CDR3 is TGTGCCAGCCGCCCCGGGGGGGCTGGAAACACCATATATTTT.

The table lists this clonotype with a few counts. One end of the junction fails to match germline, which may point to a read error. The chain combines TRBV7-9 with TRBJ2-1; a weak D match, TRBD2 (5 bases). Germline loops: CDR1 SEHNR, CDR2 FQNEAQ (reference sequence). The CDR3 runs 8 residues. The CDR3: CASIKGSF. CDR3 DNA sequence: TGTGCCAGCATCAAAGGGAGCTTC.

The chain recombines TRBV7-2 with TRBJ2-4; D may be TRBD2 (5 bases). The CDR3 runs to 14 residues. CDR1 SGHTA and CDR2 FQGNSA come from the germline V gene. V dropped 5 bases and J dropped 3 bases, with 11 bases sitting between them. The CDR3 here is CASSPNGGKNIQYF. CDR3 sequence (DNA): TGTGCCAGCAGCCCTAATGGAGGCAAAAACATTCAGTACTTC.

This clonotype turned up a few times. The chain joins TRBV7-2 to TRBJ2-3; the match to TRBD2 covers 9 bases. This CDR3 has 17 residues. The germline CDR1 and CDR2 sequences are SGHTA and FQGNSA. The V gene end was trimmed by 1 base and the J gene end by 1 base; junction bases not matched to a gene: 6. This CDR3 reads CASSLGAGGRGTDTQYF. The DNA of the CDR3 is TGTGCCAGCAGCTTAGGAGCGGGAGGCCGGGGCACAGATACGCAGTATTTT.

The table lists this clonotype with many counts. The chain uses TRBV15 and TRBJ2-1; D gene unclear. This CDR3 comprises 15 residues. Trimming removed 0 bases from V and 2 bases from J, with 8 bases in between. Germline-derived CDR1 and CDR2 are LNHNV and YYDKDF (reference sequence). The DNA for the CDR3 is TGTGCCACCAGCAGAGAAACGACCCCCTACAATGAGCAGTTCTTC. Translated: CATSRETTPYNEQFF. The whole variable domain, remainder taken from reference TRBV15 and TRBJ2-1, is DAMVIQNPRYQVTQFGKPVTLSCSQTLNHNVMYWYQQKSSQAPKLLFHYYDKDFNNEADTPDNFQSRRPNTSFCFLDIRSPGLGDTAMYLCATSRETTPYNEQFFGPGTRLTVL.